Listed below are T cell receptor beta chains from one sample, sequenced in a study of cytomegalovirus exposure and HLA in healthy donors. Repertoires were generated with immunoSEQ multiplex PCR, while TCRdb's copy carries only in-frame clones and drops some. The sample carries almost 200,000 clones, about 85% recorded once. Sequenced input: PBMCs. Every receptor here comes from a male donor in good health and CMV-seropositive. The CDR3 runs from the conserved cysteine through the conserved F or W. A D gene is named only where the DNA matches it firmly. Size is omitted from some rows. Given values are once, few, many or a class for expanded clones.

>TRBD1|TRBJ1-2|TRBV28|-
CASSLGQGGHYGYTF
TGTGCCAGCAGTTTAGGGCAGGGGGGCCACTATGGCTACACCTTC
>-|TRBJ2-3|TRBV5-1|-
CASSPQGFYQDTQYF
TGCGCCAGCAGCCCGCAGGGTTTCTATCAAGATACGCAGTATTTT
>TRBD1|TRBJ2-4|TRBV4-1|-
CASSQGQGVNIQYF
TGCGCCAGCAGCCAAGGACAGGGGGTAAACATTCAGTACTTC
>TRBD2|TRBJ2-1|TRBV11-2|once
CASSLLSGRALYNEQFF
TGTGCCAGCAGCTTACTTAGCGGGAGGGCCCTCTACAATGAGCAGTTCTTC
>TRBD1|TRBJ1-6|TRBV5-4|-
CAGKTGDNSPLHF
TGTGCCGGCAAGACAGGGGATAATTCACCCCTCCACTTT
>-|TRBJ2-3|TRBV6-5|-
CASLVRGDTQYF
TGTGCCAGCTTGGTGCGAGGAGATACGCAGTATTTT
>-|TRBJ1-4|TRBV7-7|-
CASSSDSATNEKLFF
TGTGCTAGCAGCTCGGACAGTGCAACTAATGAAAAACTGTTTTTT
>TRBD1|TRBJ2-7|TRBV6-5|-
CASGGDRGIYEQYF
TGTGCCAGCGGGGGGGACAGGGGTATCTACGAGCAGTACTTC
>TRBD2|TRBJ2-7|TRBV29-1|-
CSADISGSLEQYF
TGCAGCGCGGACATTAGCGGGAGTCTGGAGCAGTACTTC
>TRBD2|TRBJ2-5|TRBV7-6|-
CASSLAGTSGGPTQYF
TGTGCCAGCAGCTTAGCGGGGACTAGCGGGGGGCCGACCCAGTACTTC
>TRBD1|TRBJ1-4|TRBV28|-
CASRASLPGQTNEKLFF
TGTGCCAGCAGGGCCTCCTTACCGGGACAGACCAATGAAAAACTGTTTTTT
>-|TRBJ1-2|TRBV7-2|-
CASSLAAGSRDGYTF
TGTGCCAGCAGCTTAGCGGCCGGCAGCCGGGATGGCTACACCTTC
>TRBD2|TRBJ2-1|TRBV19|-
CASSWTSGTSGRWGGNEQFF
TGTGCCAGTAGTTGGACCTCCGGGACTAGCGGGAGGTGGGGGGGGAATGAGCAGTTCTTC
>TRBD1|TRBJ1-3|TRBV9|few
CASSATGGGNTIYF
TGTGCCAGCAGCGCGACAGGGGGCGGAAACACCATATATTTT
>TRBD1|TRBJ1-2|TRBV6-5|-
CASSFRGLSYGYTF
TGTGCCAGCAGTTTCAGGGGGCTCAGCTATGGCTACACCTTC
>-|TRBJ1-2|TRBV11-2|-
CASSSRHLGSYGYTF
TGTGCCAGCAGCAGCCGACATCTCGGTTCGTATGGCTACACCTTC
>-|TRBJ2-7|TRBV11-2|-
CASSLSWDNTYEQYF
TGTGCCAGCAGCCTGTCGTGGGACAACACCTACGAGCAGTACTTC
>-|TRBJ1-2|TRBV6-1|-
CASRPPGVNYGYTF
TGTGCCAGCAGGCCTCCGGGGGTTAACTATGGCTACACCTTC
>-|TRBJ2-7|TRBV6-5|-
CASRMTAYEQYF
TGTGCCAGCAGAATGACTGCTTACGAGCAGTACTTC
>-|TRBJ2-7|TRBV27|-
CASSLGGSYEQYF
TGTGCCAGCAGTTTAGGCGGATCCTACGAGCAGTACTTC
>TRBD1|TRBJ1-1|TRBV6-1|once
CASSQTDRGHTEAFF
TGTGCCAGCAGTCAAACGGACAGGGGGCATACTGAAGCTTTCTTT
>-|TRBJ2-5|TRBV7-2|few
CASSFIGEQYF
TGTGCCAGCAGCTTTATCGGGGAACAGTACTTC
>-|TRBJ1-1|TRBV27|few
CASSHSRGTEAFF
TGTGCCAGCAGCCATTCCAGGGGTACTGAAGCTTTCTTT
>-|TRBJ2-7|TRBV25-1|-
CATRGGTYEQYF
TGTGCCACCAGGGGAGGAACCTACGAGCAGTACTTC
>TRBD1|TRBJ2-5|TRBV30|-
CAWLRRDRSFYEAQETQYF
TGTGCCTGGCTGCGCCGGGACAGGAGCTTTTATGAGGCCCAAGAGACCCAGTACTTC
>-|TRBJ2-2|TRBV20-1|few
CSARSHGELFF
TGCAGTGCTAGGAGTCACGGGGAGCTGTTTTTT
>-|TRBJ2-7|TRBV7-9|-
CATGGNSYEQYF
TGTGCCACAGGGGGGAACTCCTACGAGCAGTACTTC
>TRBD1|TRBJ2-7|TRBV7-9|-
CASTRGTVHLEQYF
TGTGCCAGCACCAGGGGGACAGTTCATCTCGAGCAGTACTTC
>-|TRBJ1-2|TRBV28|-
CASIQGDYGYTF
TGTGCCAGCATCCAGGGCGACTATGGCTACACCTTC
>-|TRBJ1-2|TRBV4-1|-
CASSQEGLNYGYTF
TGCGCCAGCAGCCAAGAAGGACTTAACTATGGCTACACCTTC
>-|TRBJ1-4|TRBV2|-
CASRAGEKLFF
TGTGCCAGCAGGGCAGGAGAAAAACTGTTTTTT
>-|TRBJ2-7|TRBV11-3|-
CASSVRTDYEQYF
TGTGCCAGCAGCGTCCGGACAGATTACGAGCAGTACTTC
>-|TRBJ1-4|TRBV7-8|-
CASSLLAVDSHTEKLFF
TGTGCCAGCAGCTTACTGGCGGTGGACAGCCACACGGAAAAACTGTTTTTT
>-|TRBJ1-3|TRBV7-2|few
CASSLVTMVRNTIYF
TGTGCCAGCAGCTTAGTTACAATGGTACGAAACACCATATATTTT
>TRBD1|TRBJ1-1|TRBV10-3|-
CAISEQGRAAFF
TGTGCCATCAGTGAACAGGGGCGGGCAGCTTTCTTT
>TRBD2|TRBJ2-1|TRBV27|-
CASSPQGLAEINEQFF
TGTGCCAGCAGTCCTCAAGGACTAGCGGAGATCAATGAGCAGTTCTTC
>-|TRBJ2-3|TRBV11-2|-
CASSSPQQPLADTQYF
TGTGCCAGCAGCTCACCACAACAGCCCCTCGCCGATACGCAGTATTTT
>-|TRBJ2-2|TRBV4-1|-
CASRDKAYPFFGELFF
TGCGCCAGCCGGGATAAAGCCTACCCTTTCTTCGGGGAGCTGTTTTTT
>TRBD2|TRBJ2-1|TRBV19|-
CASTPASGSSYNEQFF
TGTGCCAGTACCCCGGCTAGCGGAAGCTCCTACAATGAGCAGTTCTTC
>-|TRBJ1-1|TRBV5-4|few
CASSLSGRNTEAFF
TGTGCCAGCAGCTTGTCGGGAAGGAACACTGAAGCTTTCTTT
>-|TRBJ2-7|TRBV7-8|-
CASSFTGFEQYF
TGTGCCAGCAGCTTCACAGGGTTCGAGCAGTACTTC
>-|TRBJ2-5|TRBV27|-
CASRGGKTQYF
TGTGCCAGCAGAGGCGGGAAAACCCAGTACTTC
>TRBD2|TRBJ2-1|TRBV6-6|-
CASRESGSSYNEQFF
TGTGCCAGCAGGGAAAGCGGGAGCTCCTACAATGAGCAGTTCTTC
>-|TRBJ2-2|TRBV7-2|-
CASSLADRTSGELFF
TGTGCCAGCAGCTTAGCTGATAGAACGTCGGGGGAGCTGTTTTTT
>TRBD2|TRBJ2-3|TRBV14|-
CASSSLAGSDTDTQYF
TGTGCCAGCAGCTCTCTAGCGGGGAGCGACACAGATACGCAGTATTTT
>TRBD1|TRBJ2-7|TRBV7-9|-
CASSPIRQQGPSSYEQYF
TGTGCCAGCAGCCCTATACGGCAACAGGGGCCGAGCTCCTACGAGCAGTACTTC
>TRBD1|TRBJ1-2|TRBV4-2|-
CASSRARGYGYGYTF
TGTGCCAGCAGCCGGGCCAGGGGGTATGGCTATGGCTACACCTTC
>-|TRBJ1-1|TRBV19|-
CASSIPMNTEAFF
TGTGCCAGTAGTATCCCTATGAACACTGAAGCTTTCTTT
>TRBD1|TRBJ2-7|TRBV5-1|-
CASSSDRGGQYF
TGCGCCAGCAGCTCAGACAGGGGCGGGCAGTACTTC
>TRBD2|TRBJ2-1|TRBV12-5|-
CASGFSTSGYNEQFF
TGTGCTAGTGGTTTTTCGACTAGCGGCTACAATGAGCAGTTCTTC
>TRBD2|TRBJ2-5|TRBV9|once
CASSVDSGGALETQYF
TGTGCCAGCAGCGTAGATAGCGGGGGGGCCCTGGAGACCCAGTACTTC
>-|TRBJ1-2|TRBV2|-
CASRFLSPYGYTF
TGTGCCAGCAGGTTCCTAAGCCCCTATGGCTACACCTTC
>TRBD2|TRBJ2-3|TRBV10-3|-
CAINPTSGGSTDTQYF
TGTGCCATCAATCCAACTAGCGGGGGGAGCACAGATACGCAGTATTTT